The sequence of this T cell receptor beta chain was determined in a study of blood T cell repertoires in COVID-19. Study-wide background: Italy, Spain and the United States were the sources of the convalescent and acute COVID-19 samples. From T cells, B-cell-depleted T cells, or PBMCs came the material, which was cDNA or gDNA.

In the authors' workflow: Reference gene primers were amplified, and this amplification served to estimate nucleated cell counts. Libraries were prepared by immunoSEQ multiplex PCR; TCRdb keeps only in-frame clonotypes and omits some of them. The V and J calls and clone size were taken over from that table, and D and trimming were inferred from the DNA. Of 140,000 to 150,000 clones listed, about 86% were seen once; the top ten hold around 8.6%. The CDR3 length is 15 residues. V was pared by 5 bases and J by 2 bases, with 13 bases between. Germline V gene data show CDR1 as SEHNR and CDR2 as FQNEAQ (reference sequence).

The V and J genes are TRBV7-9 and TRBJ2-4; maybe TRBD1 (5 bases). The sequence was collected from a woman between 50 and 59 years old with active or convalescent COVID-19. The sequenced material came from peripheral blood. DNA of the CDR3: TGTGCCAGCAGCACAGCAGGGTATTCCAAAAACATTCAGTACTTC. Amino acids: CASSTAGYSKNIQYF.